This T cell receptor (beta chain) was obtained from a study of CD8 T cells in Susac syndrome. Study-wide background: When blood was collected, patients with Susac syndrome were therapy-naive, were taking corticosteroids, or were receiving intravenous immunoglobulin alone.

The J segment lost 5 bases and the V segment lost 8 bases, leaving 7 bases of the junction unmatched. The germline V gene encodes CDR1 WSHSY and CDR2 SAAADI. CDR3 length equals 14 residues. Study-level points and caveats: CD4+ T cell repertoires in Susac syndrome exhibited no evidence of clonal expansion.

This clonotype was observed once. Its antigen remains unidentified. Reverse transcription of about 0.45 to 1 ug RNA was performed with random hexamers. Amplification of the TCR beta CDR3 was carried out by immunoSEQ multiplex PCR, which spanned a total of 54 Vbeta and 13 Jbeta segments. TCRdb passed the immunoSEQ multiplex PCR reads through MiXCR, listing each CDR3 protein once. The data contain about 190,000 distinct CDR3 sequences, 91% of them singletons. What was sequenced was CD4+ T cells from PBMCs. The receptor was isolated from a human donor with Susac syndrome. J is TRBJ2-1 and V is TRBV10-2, with 9 bases lining up with TRBD1. Here the CDR3 reads CASGPDRGHNEQFF. CDR3 nucleotides: TGCGCCAGCGGTCCGGACAGGGGACACAATGAGCAGTTCTTC.